Below are 10 T cell receptor beta chains sequenced from a single sample in a study of blood T cells in healthy people across ages (dated by TCRdb to about 2015). Libraries were built with 5' RACE. Sequenced on an Illumina HiSeq 2500. A second about 6 to 11 cycle PCR used a sample-barcoded 5' primer and a J-beta primer mix. The public reads were run again by TCRdb, first through fastp at Q25 and then through MiXCR, and only productive beta chains were kept. Identical CDR3 protein sequences are pooled into one entry, listed with their most common genes and DNA. The sample contains fewer than 1.5 million distinct CDR3 sequences, 35% to 45% of them found a single time. The leading ten clones occupy around 8% of the sample. Sequenced input: blood. The receptor source for this set is a woman younger than 30 in good health.

V usage is TRBV6-2 or TRBV6-3 and J usage is TRBJ2-7; no reliable D call. The CDR3 contains 12 residues. The germline CDR1 and CDR2 sequences are MNHEY and SVGEGT. V was shortened by 2 bases and J by 3 bases, with 5 bases between the two germline ends. The CDR3 DNA sequence: TGTGCCAGCAGTTACAATCGCTACGAGCAGTACTTC. Its protein product is CASSYNRYEQYF.

This chain connects TRBV4-1 to TRBJ1-6; D unclear. The CDR3 length is 19 residues. CDR1 and CDR2 from the germline V gene are MGHRA and YSYEKL. Between the trimmed V and J ends, which lost 0 bases and 0 bases, there was a span of 15 bases. In DNA, the CDR3 is TGCGCCAGCAGCCAAGATTTGAACCTCCCTGGCTCCTATAATTCACCCCTCCACTTT. Amino acid sequence: CASSQDLNLPGSYNSPLHF.

J is TRBJ2-1 and V is TRBV5-6, with 7 bases that match TRBD2. V lost 1 base and J lost 10; bases outside the gene matches: 11. Germline CDR1 and CDR2: SGHDT and YYEEEE. The CDR3 runs to 15 residues. The DNA for the CDR3 is TGTGCCAGCAGCTTGACTAGCGCTTCCTCAAGGGAGCAGTTCTTC. Translation: CASSLTSASSREQFF.

V and J are TRBV5-4 and TRBJ2-7; 8 nucleotides align to TRBD2. The length of the CDR3 is 15 residues. The germline V gene encodes CDR1 SGHNT and CDR2 YYREEE (reference sequence). J gave up 6 bases and V 5 bases, and 13 bases lay outside the gene matches. This CDR3 reads CASSTTGTRSLEQYF. Here the CDR3 DNA reads TGTGCCAGCAGTACAACCGGGACTAGGTCTCTCGAGCAGTACTTC. Full variable domain (remainder filled in from reference TRBV5-4 and TRBJ2-7): ETGVTQSPTHLIKTRGQQVTLRCSSQSGHNTVSWYQQALGQGPQFIFQYYREEENGRGNFPPRFSGLQFPNYSSELNVNALELDDSALYLCASSTTGTRSLEQYFGPGTRLTVT.

The chain uses TRBV12-5 and TRBJ1-2; D call uncertain. CDR3 length: 15 amino acids. Germline V gives CDR1 LGHNT, CDR2 FRNRAP. Trimming removed 6 bases at V and 0 bases at J, with 14 bases between. In DNA, the CDR3 is TGTGCTAGTGGCCGCGCCGCAGACACTAACTATGGCTACACCTTC. Translated, it gives CASGRAADTNYGYTF.

This clonotype was detected a few times. The chain is built from TRBV11-1 and TRBJ1-1, with TRBD1 matching 8 bases. This CDR3 comprises 16 residues. The germline CDR1 and CDR2 sequences are SGHAT and FQDESV (reference sequence). V lost 0 bases, J lost 6 bases, and 9 bases stayed unmatched. In nucleotides, the CDR3 is TGTGCCAGCAGCTTAGCGGCCCGGACAGGGCAACCTGAAGCTTTCTTT. This translates into CASSLAARTGQPEAFF.

Written as DNA, the CDR3 is TGTGCCAGCAGTTACTCGCGGGAGGGACAGGGGGGCTATGGCTACACCTTC. It translates to CASSYSREGQGGYGYTF. The chain joins TRBV6-5 to TRBJ1-2; 11 bases fit TRBD1. With V trimmed by 0 bases and J by 4 bases, 7 bases remained unmatched. This CDR3 region has 17 residues. Germline V gives CDR1 MNHEY, CDR2 SVGAGI.

CDR3 nucleotide sequence: TGCAGTGTCACGGGGGGGCGCTACAATGAGCAGTTCTTC. Residues: CSVTGGRYNEQFF. The chain links TRBV20-1 to TRBJ2-1; 8 bases fit TRBD2. This CDR3 is built from 13 residues. V shed 7 bases and J 3 bases; nucleotides not matched to a gene: 5. Germline CDR1 and CDR2: DFQATT and SNEGSKA (reference sequence).

This sequence joins TRBV2 and TRBJ1-2, with D tentatively TRBD1 (6 bases). Trimming removed 10 bases from V and 1 base from J, with 13 bases in between. Germline CDR1 is SNHLY and CDR2 is FYNNEI. The CDR3 length is 13 residues. The CDR3 nucleotides are TGTGCCACCACGACAGGTGATAACTATGGCTACACCTTC. It specifies CATTTGDNYGYTF. The full variable domain, in which reference TRBV2 and TRBJ1-2 provide the parts outside the CDR3, is EPEVTQTPSHQVTQMGQEVILRCVPISNHLYFYWYRQILGQKVEFLVSFYNNEISEKSEIFDDQFSVERPDGSNFTLKIRSTKLEDSAMYFCATTTGDNYGYTFGSGTRLTVV.

The rearrangement uses TRBV4-1 and TRBJ2-1, with 10 nucleotides matching TRBD1. The trim removed 2 bases at V and 8 bases at J, leaving 6 bases unmatched. In germline, CDR1 is MGHRA, CDR2 YSYEKL. CDR3 length: 15 residues. The chain's CDR3 is CASSQRTGGGHEQFF. The CDR3 nucleotides read TGCGCCAGCAGCCAAAGGACAGGGGGAGGCCATGAGCAGTTCTTC.